The 10 T cell receptor beta chains below come from one sample, sequenced in a study of blood T cell repertoires in COVID-19. Clones were read by immunoSEQ multiplex PCR, and TCRdb kept only the in-frame ones, dropping some. The sample consists of 150,000 to 200,000 clones, around 89% of them appearing once. The sequenced material came from PBMCs or T cells enriched from blood (not recorded which). These receptors all come from a woman aged 18-35 years who had recovered from COVID-19.

This clone showed up just a few times. CDR3 sequence (DNA): TGTGCCAGCAGTTTCGAGGGATCAATAGGTGAGCAGTTCTTC. It translates to CASSFEGSIGEQFF. This chain connects TRBV27 to TRBJ2-1, with a possible D match to TRBD2 (5 bases). The CDR3 runs 14 residues. Between the trimmed V and J ends, which lost 3 bases and 9 bases, there was a span of 15 bases. From germline, CDR1 is MNHEY and CDR2 SMNVEV (reference sequence).

CDR3 sequence reads: CASSDHRSGKETQYF. The CDR3 DNA reads TGTGCCAGCAGCGACCACCGGAGCGGGAAAGAGACCCAGTACTTC. This rearrangement joins TRBV9 to TRBJ2-5; 7 bases are a match to TRBD2. The germline gives CDR1 SGDLS, CDR2 YYNGEE. The J segment lost 3 bases and the V segment lost 3 bases, leaving 8 bases of the junction unmatched. CDR3 length: 15 residues.

This chain joins TRBV6-5 and TRBJ2-3; 7 nucleotides agree with TRBD1. V dropped 8 bases and J dropped 0; count of bases not matched to a gene: 8. From germline, CDR1 is MNHEY and CDR2 SVGAGI. This CDR3 has 15 amino acids. The CDR3: CASSGTAFSTDTQYF. The CDR3 nucleotides are TGTGCCAGCTCCGGGACAGCTTTTAGCACAGATACGCAGTATTTT.

This chain links TRBV29-1 with TRBJ2-7; tentative D call: TRBD1 (6 bases). The CDR3 is 14 amino acids. Germline V gene sequence: CDR1 SQVTM, CDR2 ANQGSEA. Trimming shortened V by 4 bases and J by 5 bases, and 18 bases separated the two germline ends. The CDR3 DNA reads as TGCAGCGTTGGGGCCCCTAACAGGGTCCACGAGCAGTACTTC. It encodes CSVGAPNRVHEQYF.

The rearrangement uses TRBV4-2 and TRBJ2-7; D is unclear. The V end lost 1 base, the J end lost 4 bases, and 8 bases lay between the germline ends. Looked up from germline, CDR1 is LGHNA and CDR2 is YNFKEQ. The CDR3 contains 13 residues. Here the CDR3 reads CASSQGPSYEQYF. The CDR3 DNA reads as TGTGCCAGCAGCCAAGGCCCCAGTTACGAGCAGTACTTC.

This chain joins TRBV9 and TRBJ1-4, with a weak D call TRBD1 (5 bases). The V end lost 2 bases, the J end lost 6 bases, and 11 bases lay between the germline ends. Germline V CDR1 and CDR2: SGDLS, YYNGEE. CDR3 length: 14 amino acids. DNA for the CDR3: TGTGCCAGCAGCGTGGAGGGGTCGTATGAAAAACTGTTTTTT. Its translation is CASSVEGSYEKLFF. The full variable domain, completed using reference TRBV9 and TRBJ1-4, is DSGVTQTPKHLITATGQRVTLRCSPRSGDLSVYWYQQSLDQGLQFLIQYYNGEERAKGNILERFSAQQFPDLHSELNLSSLELGDSALYFCASSVEGSYEKLFFGSGTQLSVL.

The chain employs TRBV5-4 and TRBJ1-2; weak D call: TRBD1 (6 bases). Trimming left V 2 bases short and J 4 bases short, with 12 bases between. The germline V gene encodes CDR1 SGHNT and CDR2 YYREEE (reference sequence). The CDR3 is 14 amino acids. Written as DNA, the CDR3 is TGTGCCAGCAGCTTAACAGGGTCCGGCTATGGCTACACCTTC. It codes for CASSLTGSGYGYTF.

The CDR3 loop is CASTTGGGTEAFF. CDR3 in DNA: TGTGCCAGCACCACAGGGGGTGGGACTGAAGCTTTCTTT. The rearrangement uses TRBV25-1 and TRBJ1-1; 8 bases align to TRBD1. The CDR3 spans 13 residues. Trimming took 7 bases from V and 5 from J; bases not matched to a gene: 6. In germline, CDR1 is MGHDK, CDR2 SYGVNS. The entire variable domain, with the rest obtained from reference TRBV25-1 and TRBJ1-1, is as follows: EADIYQTPRYLVIGTGKKITLECSQTMGHDKMYWYQQDPGMELHLIHYSYGVNSTEKGDLSSESTVSRIRTEHFPLTLESARPSHTSQYLCASTTGGGTEAFFGQGTRLTVV.

The chain employs TRBV5-1 and TRBJ2-6; 7 bases are a match to TRBD1. Germline CDR1 is SGHRS and CDR2 is YFSETQ. The CDR3 is made up of 18 amino acids. The junction had 9 bases not matched to a gene; V was cut back by 3 bases and J by 0 bases. The chain's CDR3 is CASSWKQGSSSGANVLTF. In DNA, the CDR3 is TGCGCCAGCAGCTGGAAACAGGGGTCTTCCTCTGGGGCCAACGTCCTGACTTTC.

DNA for the CDR3: TGTGCCAGCAGTTTCCGACTCCACAATGAGCAGTTCTTC. Protein: CASSFRLHNEQFF. The chain couples TRBV12-3 or TRBV12-4 to TRBJ2-1; D is unclear. The CDR3 length is 13 residues. The V and J ends lost 3 bases and 5 bases respectively, with 8 bases between them.